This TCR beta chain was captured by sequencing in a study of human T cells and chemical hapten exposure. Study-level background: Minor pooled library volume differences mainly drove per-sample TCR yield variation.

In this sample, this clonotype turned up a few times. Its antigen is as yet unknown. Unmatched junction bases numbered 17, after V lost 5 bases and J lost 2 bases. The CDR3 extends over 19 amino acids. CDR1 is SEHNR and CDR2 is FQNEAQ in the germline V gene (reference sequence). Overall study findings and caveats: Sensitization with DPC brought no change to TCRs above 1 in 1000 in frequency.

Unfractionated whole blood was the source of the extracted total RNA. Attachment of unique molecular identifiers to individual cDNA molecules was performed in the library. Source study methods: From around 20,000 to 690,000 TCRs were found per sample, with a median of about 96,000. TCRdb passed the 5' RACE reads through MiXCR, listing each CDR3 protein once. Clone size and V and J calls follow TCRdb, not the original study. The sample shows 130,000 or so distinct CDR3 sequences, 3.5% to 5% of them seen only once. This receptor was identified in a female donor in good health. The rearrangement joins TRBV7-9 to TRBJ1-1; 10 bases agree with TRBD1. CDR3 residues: CASSPRQGANPIGNTEAFF. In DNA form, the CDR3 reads TGTGCCAGCAGCCCCCGACAGGGGGCCAATCCCATTGGCAACACTGAAGCTTTCTTT.